These T cell receptor beta chains were read from a single sample in a study of CD8+CD57+ T cells in acquired aplastic anemia. TCRdb passed the reads through MiXCR, listing each CDR3 protein once. Counted here are just over 400,000 distinct CDR3 sequences, 65% to 80% occurring once; the ten biggest clones make up around 4%. Sequenced sample: sorted CD4+, CD8+, or CD8+CD57+ T cells (not recorded which) from PBMCs. The receptor set was obtained from a human donor in good health, serving as a control. Each CDR3 is given with its conserved first and last residue. D genes are given only for firm matches. Size values are once, few and many counts, or a class for expanded clones, and some rows have none.

v_gene: TRBV20-1
j_gene: TRBJ1-4
d_gene: TRBD1
abundance: many
CDR3aa: CSARRTGFNNEKLFF
CDR3nt: TGCAGTGCACGGAGGACAGGGTTTAATAATGAAAAACTGTTTTTT

v_gene: TRBV10-3
j_gene: TRBJ2-5
d_gene: -
abundance: few
CDR3aa: CAISERGNQETQYF
CDR3nt: TGTGCCATCAGTGAGCGGGGGAACCAAGAGACCCAGTACTTC

v_gene: TRBV29-1
j_gene: TRBJ2-6
d_gene: -
abundance: many
CDR3aa: CSVERSISGANVLTF
CDR3nt: TGCAGCGTTGAAAGGTCGATCTCTGGGGCCAACGTCCTGACTTTC

v_gene: TRBV7-2
j_gene: TRBJ2-5
d_gene: TRBD2
abundance: -
CDR3aa: CTSSLNPSGGEETQYF
CDR3nt: TGTACCAGCAGCTTAAACCCTAGCGGGGGAGAGGAGACCCAGTACTTC

v_gene: TRBV5-1
j_gene: TRBJ1-4
d_gene: -
abundance: -
CDR3aa: CASSVAGRPGFF
CDR3nt: TGTGCCAGCAGCGTAGCAGGGCGTCCGGGGTTTTTT

v_gene: TRBV5-1
j_gene: TRBJ2-6
d_gene: -
abundance: -
CDR3aa: CATTQGTGANVLTF
CDR3nt: TGTGCCACCACGCAGGGCACTGGGGCCAACGTCCTGACTTTC

v_gene: TRBV7-9
j_gene: TRBJ1-1
d_gene: -
abundance: once
CDR3aa: CASNPGGGETQYFF
CDR3nt: TGTGCCAGCAACCCTGGCGGGGGAGAGACCCAGTACTTCTTT

v_gene: TRBV7-9
j_gene: TRBJ2-3
d_gene: TRBD2
abundance: -
CDR3aa: CASSLAENTDTQYF
CDR3nt: TGTGCCAGCAGCCTAGCGGAGAACACAGATACGCAGTATTTT

v_gene: TRBV18
j_gene: TRBJ1-1
d_gene: -
abundance: many
CDR3aa: CASSLRTGDTEAFF
CDR3nt: TGTGCCAGCTCACTACGGACGGGGGACACTGAAGCTTTCTTT

v_gene: TRBV11-2
j_gene: TRBJ2-2
d_gene: -
abundance: -
CDR3aa: CASSLSGGGELFF
CDR3nt: TGTGCCAGCAGCTTGTCAGGGGGGGGGGAGCTGTTTTTT

v_gene: TRBV20-1
j_gene: TRBJ1-2
d_gene: -
abundance: -
CDR3aa: CSAKDRAGYGYTF
CDR3nt: TGCAGTGCTAAAGACCGAGCTGGGTATGGCTACACCTTC

v_gene: TRBV7-6
j_gene: TRBJ2-3
d_gene: TRBD2
abundance: few
CDR3aa: CASSLSGGSTDTQYF
CDR3nt: TGTGCCAGCAGCTTATCCGGGGGGAGCACAGATACGCAGTATTTT

v_gene: TRBV12-3/TRBV12-4
j_gene: TRBJ2-7
d_gene: -
abundance: few
CDR3aa: CASRRASSYEQYF
CDR3nt: TGTGCCAGCCGCCGGGCATCCTCCTACGAGCAGTACTTC

v_gene: TRBV7-2
j_gene: TRBJ1-2
d_gene: -
abundance: once
CDR3aa: CASSAERTHYDYTF
CDR3nt: TGTGCCAGCAGCGCGGAGAGGACCCACTATGACTACACCTTC

v_gene: TRBV7-2
j_gene: TRBJ1-2
d_gene: -
abundance: -
CDR3aa: CASSPLPQDPSGYTF
CDR3nt: TGTGCCAGCAGCCCATTACCACAGGACCCCTCTGGCTACACCTTC

v_gene: TRBV10-3
j_gene: TRBJ1-2
d_gene: -
abundance: -
CDR3aa: CAISRDNSNYGYTF
CDR3nt: TGTGCCATCAGCCGGGACAACTCTAACTATGGCTACACCTTC

v_gene: TRBV5-1
j_gene: TRBJ2-7
d_gene: -
abundance: few
CDR3aa: CASSLSWGSSYEQYF
CDR3nt: TGCGCCAGCAGCTTGTCGTGGGGCAGCTCCTACGAGCAGTACTTC

v_gene: TRBV24-1
j_gene: TRBJ1-5
d_gene: -
abundance: -
CDR3aa: CATSGGGFSQPQHF
CDR3nt: TGTGCCACCAGTGGGGGAGGGTTCAGTCAGCCCCAGCATTTT

v_gene: TRBV9
j_gene: TRBJ1-6
d_gene: -
abundance: -
CDR3aa: CASSETHSNSPLHF
CDR3nt: TGTGCCAGCAGCGAGACACATTCTAATTCACCCCTCCACTTT

v_gene: TRBV10-1
j_gene: TRBJ2-5
d_gene: TRBD1
abundance: few
CDR3aa: CASKPQGQGRETQYF
CDR3nt: TGCGCCAGCAAGCCCCAGGGACAGGGGAGAGAGACCCAGTACTTC

v_gene: TRBV6-2/TRBV6-3
j_gene: TRBJ1-1
d_gene: TRBD1
abundance: -
CDR3aa: CASSYPEGGGRDRGAEAFF
CDR3nt: TGTGCCAGCAGCTACCCGGAGGGAGGGGGCAGGGATCGGGGAGCTGAAGCTTTCTTT

v_gene: TRBV7-6
j_gene: TRBJ1-5
d_gene: -
abundance: -
CDR3aa: CASSYTRQSNQLQHF
CDR3nt: TGTGCCAGCAGTTACACCCGACAGAGCAATCAGCTCCAGCATTTT

v_gene: TRBV24-1
j_gene: TRBJ2-5
d_gene: -
abundance: once
CDR3aa: CATSEPPTETQHF
CDR3nt: TGTGCCACCAGTGAACCGCCTACGGAGACCCAGCACTTC

v_gene: TRBV20-1
j_gene: TRBJ2-7
d_gene: -
abundance: -
CDR3aa: CSASGYEQYF
CDR3nt: TGCAGTGCCTCCGGCTACGAGCAGTACTTC

v_gene: TRBV5-5
j_gene: TRBJ1-3
d_gene: -
abundance: -
CDR3aa: CASTPGGSSGNTTYF
CDR3nt: TGCGCCAGCACACCGGGCGGGTCCTCTGGAAACACCACATATTTT

v_gene: TRBV7-6
j_gene: TRBJ2-7
d_gene: -
abundance: few
CDR3aa: CASSLGGGGDEQYF
CDR3nt: TGTGCCAGCAGCTTAGGAGGCGGGGGCGACGAGCAGTACTTC

v_gene: TRBV4-3
j_gene: TRBJ1-1
d_gene: -
abundance: many
CDR3aa: CASSQDRAGNEAFF
CDR3nt: TGCGCCAGCAGCCAAGATCGGGCAGGGAATGAAGCTTTCTTT

v_gene: TRBV12-3/TRBV12-4
j_gene: TRBJ2-7
d_gene: -
abundance: -
CDR3aa: CASSFDMGYEQYF
CDR3nt: TGTGCCAGCAGTTTCGACATGGGCTACGAGCAGTACTTC

v_gene: TRBV10-3
j_gene: TRBJ1-6
d_gene: -
abundance: -
CDR3aa: CAISEATNSPLHF
CDR3nt: TGTGCCATCAGTGAAGCCACAAATTCACCCCTCCACTTT

v_gene: TRBV5-4
j_gene: TRBJ1-2
d_gene: TRBD1
abundance: many
CDR3aa: CASSLGQGYSYGYTF
CDR3nt: TGTGCCAGCAGCTTGGGACAGGGATACTCCTATGGCTACACCTTC

v_gene: TRBV20-1
j_gene: TRBJ2-1
d_gene: TRBD2
abundance: many
CDR3aa: CSARLAGGRYNEQFF
CDR3nt: TGCAGTGCTAGACTAGCGGGGGGCAGATACAATGAGCAGTTCTTC

v_gene: TRBV7-3
j_gene: TRBJ1-1
d_gene: -
abundance: -
CDR3aa: CASSLSTGTQYIEAFF
CDR3nt: TGTGCCAGCAGCCTAAGCACCGGGACCCAGTACATTGAAGCTTTCTTT

v_gene: TRBV10-3
j_gene: TRBJ2-1
d_gene: -
abundance: -
CDR3aa: CAIKVANEQFF
CDR3nt: TGTGCCATCAAGGTCGCTAATGAGCAGTTCTTC

v_gene: TRBV7-8
j_gene: TRBJ1-2
d_gene: -
abundance: many
CDR3aa: CASSRGRILNYGYTF
CDR3nt: TGTGCCAGCAGCCGAGGGCGTATCTTAAACTATGGCTACACCTTC

v_gene: TRBV29-1
j_gene: TRBJ2-1
d_gene: -
abundance: -
CDR3aa: CSVEGQGNEQFF
CDR3nt: TGCAGCGTTGAAGGGCAGGGGAATGAGCAGTTCTTC

v_gene: TRBV12-3/TRBV12-4
j_gene: TRBJ2-7
d_gene: TRBD1
abundance: -
CDR3aa: CASRRQGAVYEQYF
CDR3nt: TGTGCCAGCAGGAGACAGGGGGCGGTTTACGAGCAGTACTTC

v_gene: TRBV25-1
j_gene: TRBJ2-7
d_gene: -
abundance: -
CDR3aa: CASSDRQAYEQYF
CDR3nt: TGTGCCAGCAGTGATAGGCAGGCCTACGAGCAGTACTTC

v_gene: TRBV7-2
j_gene: TRBJ1-6
d_gene: TRBD1
abundance: -
CDR3aa: CASSQDRGDSPLHF
CDR3nt: TGTGCCAGCAGCCAGGACAGGGGGGATTCACCCCTCCACTTT

v_gene: TRBV9
j_gene: TRBJ1-5
d_gene: -
abundance: -
CDR3aa: CASSLQTGAGQPQHF
CDR3nt: TGTGCCAGCAGCTTGCAGACCGGAGCCGGCCAGCCCCAGCATTTT

v_gene: TRBV7-8
j_gene: TRBJ1-3
d_gene: -
abundance: once
CDR3aa: CASSSAVAGNTIYF
CDR3nt: TGTGCCAGCAGCTCGGCTGTCGCTGGAAATACCATATATTTT

v_gene: TRBV5-6
j_gene: TRBJ1-6
d_gene: -
abundance: -
CDR3aa: CASSLTYRAYNSPLHF
CDR3nt: TGTGCCAGCAGCTTGACGTACAGAGCCTATAATTCACCCCTCCACTTT

v_gene: TRBV2
j_gene: TRBJ1-1
d_gene: -
abundance: -
CDR3aa: CGASGRRGMNTEAFF
CDR3nt: TGTGGTGCCAGCGGGCGAAGGGGAATGAACACTGAAGCTTTCTTT

v_gene: TRBV2
j_gene: TRBJ2-5
d_gene: TRBD2
abundance: -
CDR3aa: CASTLSGGLKETQYF
CDR3nt: TGTGCCAGCACCCTTAGCGGGGGCTTAAAAGAGACCCAGTACTTT

v_gene: TRBV5-4
j_gene: TRBJ1-4
d_gene: -
abundance: -
CDR3aa: CASSPGRAYEKLFF
CDR3nt: TGTGCCAGCAGCCCAGGGCGGGCCTATGAAAAACTGTTTTTT

v_gene: TRBV3-1
j_gene: TRBJ2-5
d_gene: -
abundance: many
CDR3aa: CASSLDREGETQYF
CDR3nt: TGTGCCAGCAGCTTAGACAGGGAGGGGGAGACCCAGTACTTC

v_gene: TRBV9
j_gene: TRBJ2-5
d_gene: -
abundance: -
CDR3aa: CASSGGTRETRYF
CDR3nt: TGTGCCAGCAGCGGGGGGACTCGTGAGACCCGGTACTTC

v_gene: TRBV29-1
j_gene: TRBJ1-1
d_gene: TRBD1
abundance: few
CDR3aa: CSSSGQVNTEAFF
CDR3nt: TGCAGCTCTTCGGGACAGGTGAACACTGAAGCTTTCTTT

v_gene: TRBV10-3
j_gene: TRBJ2-7
d_gene: -
abundance: -
CDR3aa: CAMGVVGGIYEQYF
CDR3nt: TGTGCCATGGGTGTGGTTGGGGGCATCTATGAGCAGTACTTC

v_gene: TRBV7-2
j_gene: TRBJ2-1
d_gene: -
abundance: -
CDR3aa: CASRPGAELGNEQFF
CDR3nt: TGTGCCAGCAGACCGGGAGCCGAGTTGGGCAATGAGCAGTTCTTC

v_gene: TRBV5-1
j_gene: TRBJ1-1
d_gene: -
abundance: many
CDR3aa: CASSWGPGQPNTEAFF
CDR3nt: TGCGCCAGCAGCTGGGGCCCCGGACAGCCGAACACTGAAGCTTTCTTT

v_gene: TRBV9
j_gene: TRBJ1-6
d_gene: -
abundance: few
CDR3aa: CASSEALDNTEAF
CDR3nt: TGTGCCAGCAGCGAGGCCCTTGATAACACTGAAGCTTTT

v_gene: TRBV5-1
j_gene: TRBJ2-3
d_gene: TRBD2
abundance: once
CDR3aa: CASSFQAGGATDTQYF
CDR3nt: TGTGCCAGCAGCTTCCAGGCGGGGGGGGCGACAGATACGCAGTATTTT